The rows below give T cell receptor beta chains drawn from one sample of a study of T cells expressing NK-cell markers. TCRdb processed the 5' RACE reads again and assigns one entry to each CDR3 protein, with no DNA. The table lists about 550,000 distinct CDR3 sequences, with 3% to 4.5% in the top ten. Sequencing was performed on blood T cells: a sorted CD56 or NKG2C T cell subset, CD4+ or CD8+ T cells, or bulk PBMC T cells (not recorded which). The receptors here all came from a young man in good health. CDR3s include the opening cysteine and the closing phenylalanine or tryptophan. The order of the fields is J gene, V gene, CDR3 protein.

TRBJ1-2 TRBV5-1 CASKKETGPGGYTF
TRBJ1-6 TRBV12-3/TRBV12-4 CASSLFPRADLHF
TRBJ1-2 TRBV10-3 CAISETGDGGYTF
TRBJ2-7 TRBV10-3 CAISNRATPGTSGSEYEQYF
TRBJ2-1 TRBV6-2/TRBV6-3 CASRQDGSSYNEQFF
TRBJ2-7 TRBV20-1 CSATSQSSFSYEQYF
TRBJ2-1 TRBV7-2 CASSSSRGEQFF
TRBJ2-7 TRBV20-1 CSASTTRARRPYEQYF
TRBJ2-3 TRBV6-5 CASSYSVIRRVSTDTQYF
TRBJ1-4 TRBV5-1 CASSFRGLEKLFF
TRBJ2-7 TRBV7-8 CASSLNRGGAEQYF